What follows are 28 T cell receptor beta chains derived from one specimen sequenced in a study of blood T cell repertoires in COVID-19. Only in-frame clones appear in the TCRdb table, and some are missing; sequencing was by immunoSEQ multiplex PCR. Of about 130,000 clones listed, approximately 80% were seen once; the top ten hold 12%. Sequenced input: peripheral blood. The source is a woman aged 55-69 years with acute or convalescent COVID-19.

The V gene is TRBV18, the J gene TRBJ1-3, with TRBD1 identical over 7 bases. Germline loops: CDR1 KGHSH, CDR2 LQKENI. The ends lost 3 bases at V and 0 bases at J; junction bases unmatched: 11. This CDR3 has 18 amino acids. In DNA, the CDR3 is TGTGCCAGCTCACCGATAGGACCGGGACAGATCTCTGGAAACACCATATATTTT. Protein product: CASSPIGPGQISGNTIYF.

The chain links TRBV6-1 to TRBJ2-2; 10 bases match TRBD2. This CDR3 comprises 16 residues. The germline V gene has CDR1 MNHNS and CDR2 SASEGT. The J segment lost 1 base and the V segment lost 4 bases, leaving 3 bases of the junction unmatched. This CDR3 is CASSGLAGVNTGELFF. CDR3 bases: TGTGCCAGCAGTGGTCTAGCGGGGGTGAACACCGGGGAGCTGTTTTTT.

This rearrangement joins TRBV10-3 to TRBJ2-7; 9 bases line up with TRBD1. CDR1 is ENHRY and CDR2 is SYGVKD in the germline V gene. With V trimmed by 8 bases and J by 5 bases, 10 bases remained unmatched. The CDR3 has 14 amino acids. The CDR3 sequence is CAIRPGQGTDEQYV. In DNA, the CDR3 is TGTGCCATCCGACCCGGACAGGGGACCGACGAGCAGTACGTC.

This clone appeared a single time. The gene calls are TRBV5-1 and TRBJ1-2; unclear D gene. The V gene's germline CDR1 is SGHRS and CDR2 YFSETQ. This CDR3 is built from 13 residues. V gave up 0 bases and J gave up 4 bases, with 7 bases separating them. The CDR3 loop is CASSLDEGYGYTF. CDR3 nucleotides: TGCGCCAGCAGCTTGGATGAGGGCTATGGCTACACCTTC.

This clone was seen a few times. V and J are TRBV2 and TRBJ1-5, with 7 bases lining up with TRBD1. Trimming removed 6 bases from V and 5 bases from J; junction bases left unmatched: 10. The CDR3 is 15 amino acids. The germline gives CDR1 SNHLY, CDR2 FYNNEI. CDR3 in DNA: TGTGCCAGCAGCCTACAGGGGAGAGGGGATCAGCCCCAGCATTTT. Protein: CASSLQGRGDQPQHF.

The chain combines TRBV5-1 with TRBJ1-2; 11 positions match TRBD1. V lost 2 bases, J lost 8 bases, and 11 bases stayed unmatched. CDR3 length: 16 amino acids. The germline gives CDR1 SGHRS, CDR2 YFSETQ. The CDR3 here is CASSFRDRGVASGYTF. CDR3 DNA: TGCGCCAGCAGCTTCCGGGACAGGGGGGTGGCGTCGGGCTACACCTTC.

The rearrangement joins TRBV12-3 or TRBV12-4 to TRBJ2-5, with D perhaps matching TRBD2 (5 bases). V lost 4 bases and J lost 1, with 7 bases in between. The CDR3 has 13 residues. The CDR3 reads CASSSGFQETQYF. CDR3 DNA sequence: TGTGCCAGCAGTTCGGGGTTCCAAGAGACCCAGTACTTC.

The chain is built from TRBV19 and TRBJ1-5, with D unresolved. This CDR3 has 13 residues. Trimming cost V 4 bases and J 7 bases, with 11 bases left between them. Per germline, CDR1 LNHDA and CDR2 SQIVND (reference sequence). The CDR3 is CASSTVTGQPQHF. DNA of the CDR3: TGTGCCAGTAGTACCGTGACGGGGCAGCCCCAGCATTTT.

The genes are TRBV11-2 and TRBJ2-3, with TRBD1 matching over 7 bases. Germline loops: CDR1 SGHAT, CDR2 FQNNGV. The CDR3 loop spans 14 amino acids. With V trimmed by 5 bases and J by 3 bases, 5 bases remained unmatched. CDR3 region: CASSPRQGTDTQYF. The CDR3 DNA reads as TGTGCCAGCAGCCCTAGACAGGGAACAGATACGCAGTATTTT.

The chain has TRBV4-1 and TRBJ1-5; D possibly corresponds to TRBD1 (6 bases). The V end was cut by 0 bases, the J end by 7 bases, with 19 bases between. The germline V gene encodes CDR1 MGHRA and CDR2 YSYEKL. The CDR3 consists of 17 residues. The CDR3: CASSQEPGGRTSQPQHF. DNA for the CDR3: TGCGCCAGCAGCCAAGAGCCGGGGGGGCGAACTAGCCAGCCCCAGCATTTT.

J is TRBJ1-6 and V is TRBV18, with D tentatively TRBD1 (5 bases). The CDR3 has 14 amino acids. V lost 3 bases to trimming and J lost 4 bases, with 7 bases between them. Germline assignment: CDR1 KGHSH and CDR2 LQKENI. Here the CDR3 DNA reads TGTGCCAGCTCACCGGGGCAGTATAATTCACCCCTCCACTTT. Translated, it gives CASSPGQYNSPLHF.

The V gene is TRBV2, the J gene TRBJ1-2; the D gene is possibly TRBD1 (5 bases). The CDR3 sequence is 16 residues long. Germline V gene sequence: CDR1 SNHLY, CDR2 FYNNEI. V shed 1 base and J shed 2 bases, with 14 bases lying between them. CDR3 protein: CASSEGLGRQNYGYTF. CDR3 nucleotides: TGTGCCAGCAGTGAAGGACTGGGGCGGCAGAACTATGGCTACACCTTC.

The V gene is TRBV28, the J gene TRBJ1-1, with D unresolved. Trimming took 7 bases from V and 1 from J, leaving 16 bases between them. The CDR3 has 15 amino acids. Germline CDR1 MDHEN, CDR2 SYDVKM. DNA of the CDR3: TGTGCCAGCACTACCCACGATCCAGGGAACACTGAAGCTTTCTTT. It translates to CASTTHDPGNTEAFF.

The chain uses TRBV3-1 (or the pseudogene TRBV3-2) and TRBJ2-7, with TRBD2 matching over 7 bases. The CDR3 sequence is 14 residues long. Germline V gene sequence: CDR1 LGHDT, CDR2 YNNKEL (reference sequence). V gave up 1 base and J gave up 6 bases; unmatched junction bases: 6. The CDR3: CASSQVGREGEQYF. The CDR3 nucleotides read TGTGCCAGCAGCCAAGTGGGCAGGGAGGGCGAGCAGTACTTC.

This clone was seen a single time. The chain recombines TRBV27 with TRBJ1-5; D is undetermined. V gave up 6 bases and J gave up 1 base, with 22 bases separating them. The germline V gene has CDR1 MNHEY and CDR2 SMNVEV (reference sequence). The CDR3 covers 18 residues. In nucleotides, the CDR3 is TGTGCCAGCAGAGGATTGGGTATAGAGGGCGCGAGCAATCAGCCCCAGCATTTT. Its translation: CASRGLGIEGASNQPQHF.

V gene TRBV7-3 combines with J gene TRBJ1-1; 8 bases match TRBD1. The CDR3 extends over 14 amino acids. The junction had 1 base not matched to a gene; V was cut back by 3 bases and J by 1 base. Germline-derived CDR1 and CDR2 are SGHTA and FQGTGA. As DNA, the CDR3 is TGTGCCAGCAGCTTGACAGGGGCGAACACTGAAGCTTTCTTT. Translating gives CASSLTGANTEAFF.

The V and J genes are TRBV4-2 and TRBJ1-2; D gene ambiguous. Trimming stripped 1 base from V and 8 bases from J, with 20 bases between. This CDR3 is 16 amino acids long. Germline CDR1 is LGHNA and CDR2 is YNFKEQ. The CDR3 spells CASSQGASETIGGYTF. CDR3 sequence (DNA): TGTGCCAGCAGCCAAGGGGCGTCCGAGACAATTGGGGGCTACACCTTC.

This clone was detected once. A junction end diverges from the germline sequence, so it may reflect a read error. The chain carries TRBV19 and TRBJ1-2; TRBD1 might be the D (6 bases). This CDR3 contains 14 residues. The germline V gene has CDR1 LNHDA and CDR2 SQIVND (reference sequence). The DNA of the CDR3 is TGTACCAGTAGTATCGGCCAGGGGTTGGAAGGCTACACCTTC. Translating gives CTSSIGQGLEGYTF.

The rearrangement joins TRBV2 to TRBJ1-2, with D perhaps TRBD1 (6 bases). This CDR3 contains 14 residues. CDR1 and CDR2 (germline): SNHLY, FYNNEI. V shed 2 bases and J shed 6 bases, with 13 bases lying between them. Here the CDR3 DNA reads TGTGCCAGCAGTGAATTGACAGGATTAGATGGCTACACCTTC. It is translated as CASSELTGLDGYTF. Based on the CDR3 plus reference TRBV2 and TRBJ1-2, the full variable domain is EPEVTQTPSHQVTQMGQEVILRCVPISNHLYFYWYRQILGQKVEFLVSFYNNEISEKSEIFDDQFSVERPDGSNFTLKIRSTKLEDSAMYFCASSELTGLDGYTFGSGTRLTVV.

The chain is built from TRBV15 and TRBJ2-7; D is uncertain. This CDR3 is 12 amino acids long. V lost 3 bases and J lost 3, with 6 bases in between. CDR1 and CDR2 (germline): LNHNV, YYDKDF (reference sequence). CDR3 DNA sequence: TGTGCCACCAGCAGGGCAGGCTACGAGCAGTACTTC. It codes for CATSRAGYEQYF.

The V and J genes are TRBV24-1 and TRBJ2-6; 7 bases map to TRBD2. Trimming took 0 bases from V and 1 from J; bases not matched to a gene: 2. This CDR3 comprises 17 residues. From germline, CDR1 is KGHDR and CDR2 SFDVKD. CDR3 DNA sequence: TGTGCCACCAGTGATTTGAAGCGGGGATCTGGGGCCAACGTCCTGACTTTC. Its protein is CATSDLKRGSGANVLTF.

The chain is built from TRBV30 and TRBJ1-1; 7 bases line up with TRBD1. With 2 bases clipped from V and 1 base from J, the junction kept 10 bases outside the gene matches. The CDR3 spans 16 residues. CDR1 is GTSNPN, CDR2 SVGIG, per germline (reference sequence). In nucleotides, the CDR3 is TGTGCCTGGAGTACCTACGAAGGGGGCTGGAACACTGAAGCTTTCTTT. Its translation is CAWSTYEGGWNTEAFF.

This clone was recorded only once. This chain connects TRBV3-1 (or the pseudogene TRBV3-2) to TRBJ1-1; D ambiguous. Germline V lookup: CDR1 LGHDT, CDR2 YNNKEL (reference sequence). The CDR3 is made up of 14 amino acids. V lost 1 base, J lost 1 base, and 7 bases lay in between. In nucleotides, the CDR3 is TGTGCCAGCAGCCAAGGTAAAGCGAACACTGAAGCTTTCTTT. The encoded protein is CASSQGKANTEAFF.

V is TRBV6-4 and J is TRBJ1-1, with a weak D call TRBD1 (5 bases). This CDR3 contains 15 residues. Germline V gene lookup returns CDR1 MRHNA and CDR2 SNTAGT. V dropped 6 bases and J dropped 1 base, with 15 bases sitting between them. The chain's CDR3 is CASSPLLGGNTEAFF. The CDR3 coding sequence is TGTGCCAGCAGCCCTCTTTTGGGGGGGAACACTGAAGCTTTCTTT.

The chain carries TRBV7-3 and TRBJ1-2; 9 bases map to TRBD1. V was pared by 5 bases and J by 6 bases, with 7 bases of the junction left unmatched. CDR3 length equals 14 residues. Germline V gene data show CDR1 as SGHTA and CDR2 as FQGTGA. The CDR3 DNA is TGTGCCAGCAGCGCCGGGACAGGGTATGATGGCTACACCTTC. Its protein is CASSAGTGYDGYTF.

The table lists this clone with a count of one. This chain uses TRBV2 with TRBJ1-2; TRBD1 aligns across 7 bases. This CDR3 is 16 amino acids long. The V gene's germline CDR1 is SNHLY and CDR2 FYNNEI. Losses at the gene ends were 4 bases for V and 2 bases for J; bases not matched to a gene: 10. This CDR3 reads CASSGIRGTDNYGYTF. CDR3 DNA sequence: TGTGCCAGCAGTGGAATTCGTGGGACAGACAACTATGGCTACACCTTC.

The J gene is TRBJ1-2, the V gene TRBV14; no clear D gene. Germline lookup yields CDR1 SGHDN and CDR2 FVKESK. The CDR3 sequence is 15 residues long. Trimming pared 1 base from V and 0 bases from J, leaving 9 bases between. The CDR3, as DNA: TGTGCCAGCAGCCAAGTGACGGGTCCTAACTATGGCTACACCTTC. Protein product: CASSQVTGPNYGYTF.

The V and J genes are TRBV3-1 (or the pseudogene TRBV3-2) and TRBJ2-3; TRBD2 agrees at 9 bases. After removal of 2 bases from V and 4 bases from J, the junction contained 7 bases not matched to a gene. The CDR3 length is 16 residues. Germline V gives CDR1 LGHDT, CDR2 YNNKEL (reference sequence). The DNA of the CDR3 is TGTGCCAGCAGCCAATCGGCGGGGGGGAGTCCAGATACGCAGTATTTT. It encodes CASSQSAGGSPDTQYF.